The rows below give T cell receptor beta chains drawn from one sample of a study of shared clonotypes between healthy human individuals. Clones were sequenced by immunoSEQ multiplex PCR, and TCRdb holds only the in-frame ones, with some missing. The table shows 650,000 to 700,000 clones, with about 90% occurring only once. Sequenced: memory CD8+ T cells from PBMCs. These receptors all stem from a man aged 18 to 35 in good health. Some clones in this sample may be carry-over from other donors' samples. Both conserved end residues are part of each CDR3. Each record gives: CDR3 DNA, CDR3 protein, J gene, V gene, D gene, clone size. A D gene is named only where the DNA matches it firmly. Only part of the rows carry a size: once, few, many, or a class if the clone is expanded.

CDR3nt: TGCAGCGATACAGGTGGGGGACGGTCCCAGTACTTC
CDR3aa: CSDTGGGRSQYF
j_gene: TRBJ2-5
v_gene: TRBV29-1
d_gene: -
abundance: -

CDR3nt: TGCGCCAGCAGCCAAACCCTGGGACTAGCGGGAGGCCCAAGCAGGGACCAGTACTTC
CDR3aa: CASSQTLGLAGGPSRDQYF
j_gene: TRBJ2-5
v_gene: TRBV4-1
d_gene: TRBD2
abundance: -

CDR3nt: TGTGCCAGCAGTTCCACCCGGTCGACCACAGGGAAATCCTACAATGAGCAGTTCTTC
CDR3aa: CASSSTRSTTGKSYNEQFF
j_gene: TRBJ2-1
v_gene: TRBV28
d_gene: -
abundance: -

CDR3nt: TGTGCCAGCAGTGACAGTCCTAGCGCAAGGGGAGAGACCCAGTACTTC
CDR3aa: CASSDSPSARGETQYF
j_gene: TRBJ2-5
v_gene: TRBV6-1
d_gene: -
abundance: -

CDR3nt: TGTGCCAGCAGTTTAGGTACCCGGGGTCCCTACGAGCAGTACTTC
CDR3aa: CASSLGTRGPYEQYF
j_gene: TRBJ2-7
v_gene: TRBV28
d_gene: -
abundance: few

CDR3nt: TGTGCCAGCAGTTTTTATCAGGGCGGCACCGGGGAGCTGTTTTTT
CDR3aa: CASSFYQGGTGELFF
j_gene: TRBJ2-2
v_gene: TRBV28
d_gene: -
abundance: -

CDR3nt: TGTGCCAGCAGCTTGCTGGACCGGTCCGGGGAGCTGTTTTTT
CDR3aa: CASSLLDRSGELFF
j_gene: TRBJ2-2
v_gene: TRBV7-9
d_gene: -
abundance: -

CDR3nt: TGTGCCAGCAGCGAACTAGCGGGCACCTACGAGCAGTACTTC
CDR3aa: CASSELAGTYEQYF
j_gene: TRBJ2-7
v_gene: TRBV7-6
d_gene: TRBD2
abundance: once

CDR3nt: TGTGCCAGCAGTGACGGGACTAGCGCAGATACGCAGTATTTT
CDR3aa: CASSDGTSADTQYF
j_gene: TRBJ2-3
v_gene: TRBV6-4
d_gene: TRBD2
abundance: many

CDR3nt: TGTGCCAGCAGCGTAGGTGCTAGCGGGATTCCGACCGGGGAGCTGTTTTTT
CDR3aa: CASSVGASGIPTGELFF
j_gene: TRBJ2-2
v_gene: TRBV9
d_gene: TRBD2
abundance: -

CDR3nt: TGTGCCAGTAGTTCACGTTCCGTCACGACAACAGATACGCAGTATTTT
CDR3aa: CASSSRSVTTTDTQYF
j_gene: TRBJ2-3
v_gene: TRBV19
d_gene: -
abundance: -

CDR3nt: TGTGCCAGCACCTTTTGGGGGGCGGGCACGACCGAGCAGTACTTC
CDR3aa: CASTFWGAGTTEQYF
j_gene: TRBJ2-7
v_gene: TRBV7-2
d_gene: -
abundance: -

CDR3nt: TGTGCCAGCAGCCCCTTTGGAATAGCGGGGCAAAACTCCTACGAGCAGTACTTC
CDR3aa: CASSPFGIAGQNSYEQYF
j_gene: TRBJ2-7
v_gene: TRBV7-9
d_gene: TRBD2
abundance: -

CDR3nt: TGTGCCAGCAGCTTGGCCCTAATCCGGAGCGGGGGAAGCTACAATGAGCAGTTCTTC
CDR3aa: CASSLALIRSGGSYNEQFF
j_gene: TRBJ2-1
v_gene: TRBV5-4
d_gene: TRBD2
abundance: -

CDR3nt: TGTGCCAGCAGCGCCGGTGTGGGGATCTCCGAGCAGTACTTC
CDR3aa: CASSAGVGISEQYF
j_gene: TRBJ2-7
v_gene: TRBV11-2
d_gene: -
abundance: -

CDR3nt: TGTGCCAGCAGCCCCAGGCCGGGCAGGGAAGGGAACACTGAAGCTTTCTTT
CDR3aa: CASSPRPGREGNTEAFF
j_gene: TRBJ1-1
v_gene: TRBV7-6
d_gene: -
abundance: -

CDR3nt: TGTGCCAGCAGCTTGGGAAGAGGGGGCGACTATGGCTACACCTTC
CDR3aa: CASSLGRGGDYGYTF
j_gene: TRBJ1-2
v_gene: TRBV7-9
d_gene: TRBD1
abundance: -

CDR3nt: TGTGCCAGCAGTGTTGGGTTGAACACTGAAGCTTTCTTT
CDR3aa: CASSVGLNTEAFF
j_gene: TRBJ1-1
v_gene: TRBV6-4
d_gene: -
abundance: -

CDR3nt: TGTGCCAGCATAAGCCGGGACAGGGCTGGCGGGGAGCTGTTTTTT
CDR3aa: CASISRDRAGGELFF
j_gene: TRBJ2-2
v_gene: TRBV27
d_gene: TRBD1
abundance: -

CDR3nt: TGTGCCAGCAGTTTTCAGGGGACCACCTACGAGCAGTACTTC
CDR3aa: CASSFQGTTYEQYF
j_gene: TRBJ2-7
v_gene: TRBV28
d_gene: -
abundance: -

CDR3nt: TGTGCCAGCAGTTTGCAGAAACTCTACTCCTACGAGCAGTACTTC
CDR3aa: CASSLQKLYSYEQYF
j_gene: TRBJ2-7
v_gene: TRBV28
d_gene: -
abundance: -

CDR3nt: TGTGCCAGCAGTTTTTGGACTAGCGAAACCTACAATGAGCAGTTCTTC
CDR3aa: CASSFWTSETYNEQFF
j_gene: TRBJ2-1
v_gene: TRBV28
d_gene: TRBD2
abundance: -

CDR3nt: TGCAGCGTCGCCCGGGACAGGGGCTCTGGGGCCAACGTCCTGACTTTC
CDR3aa: CSVARDRGSGANVLTF
j_gene: TRBJ2-6
v_gene: TRBV29-1
d_gene: TRBD1
abundance: -

CDR3nt: TGTGCCAGCAGCTTAAAGGGGCCTAGCGGGTACTACAATGAGCAGTTCTTC
CDR3aa: CASSLKGPSGYYNEQFF
j_gene: TRBJ2-1
v_gene: TRBV7-3
d_gene: TRBD2
abundance: -

CDR3nt: TGTGCCAGCAGCTTAGAGAGACTAGCGGACAATGAGCAGTTCTTC
CDR3aa: CASSLERLADNEQFF
j_gene: TRBJ2-1
v_gene: TRBV7-9
d_gene: TRBD2
abundance: -

CDR3nt: TGTGCCAGCAGCTTGGATTGGAAAGGGAGTAGCGAGCAGTACTTC
CDR3aa: CASSLDWKGSSEQYF
j_gene: TRBJ2-7
v_gene: TRBV5-5
d_gene: -
abundance: -

CDR3nt: TGTGCCAGCAGTGAAGAGAGGGCGGCAACTAATGAAAAACTGTTTTTT
CDR3aa: CASSEERAATNEKLFF
j_gene: TRBJ1-4
v_gene: TRBV6-1
d_gene: -
abundance: -

CDR3nt: TGTGCCAGCAGCCCTACGTCGGGATCGAACTCCTACGAGCAGTACTTC
CDR3aa: CASSPTSGSNSYEQYF
j_gene: TRBJ2-7
v_gene: TRBV7-9
d_gene: -
abundance: once

CDR3nt: TGTGCCAGCAGTTTCGTAGGGGCTACAGATACGCAGTATTTT
CDR3aa: CASSFVGATDTQYF
j_gene: TRBJ2-3
v_gene: TRBV28
d_gene: -
abundance: -

CDR3nt: TGTGCCAGCAGTTTGCGGGTGGGACAGGGGACAGATACGCAGTATTTT
CDR3aa: CASSLRVGQGTDTQYF
j_gene: TRBJ2-3
v_gene: TRBV28
d_gene: TRBD1
abundance: -

CDR3nt: TGTGCCAGCAGCCCGGGACTAGTTGGAAGGTTCACAGATACGCAGTATTTT
CDR3aa: CASSPGLVGRFTDTQYF
j_gene: TRBJ2-3
v_gene: TRBV9
d_gene: TRBD2
abundance: -

CDR3nt: TGTGCCAGCAGTGAAATTAAGGGTAGCGGAGCCGGGGAGCTGTTTTTT
CDR3aa: CASSEIKGSGAGELFF
j_gene: TRBJ2-2
v_gene: TRBV2
d_gene: -
abundance: -

CDR3nt: TGTGCCAGTAGAGACAGGGGGCCAAACACTGAAGCTTTCTTT
CDR3aa: CASRDRGPNTEAFF
j_gene: TRBJ1-1
v_gene: TRBV27
d_gene: TRBD1
abundance: -

CDR3nt: TGTGCCAGCAGCTTGGCCAGGGAAGGAGGGGAGCTGTTTTTT
CDR3aa: CASSLAREGGELFF
j_gene: TRBJ2-2
v_gene: TRBV5-8
d_gene: -
abundance: once

CDR3nt: TGTGCCAGCAGTTCCCCCGGGGCTCGTCACAATGAGCAGTTCTTC
CDR3aa: CASSSPGARHNEQFF
j_gene: TRBJ2-1
v_gene: TRBV6-6
d_gene: -
abundance: -

CDR3nt: TGTGCCACCTCCACTGGTGGACCCTCCAACGGGGCCCAGCATTTT
CDR3aa: CATSTGGPSNGAQHF
j_gene: TRBJ1-5
v_gene: TRBV18
d_gene: -
abundance: -

CDR3nt: TGTGCCAGCAGCCGTGGGGGCGGAAACACTGAAGCTTTCTTT
CDR3aa: CASSRGGGNTEAFF
j_gene: TRBJ1-1
v_gene: TRBV7-9
d_gene: -
abundance: few

CDR3nt: TGTGCCAGCGGTTGGGAGACGAACACCGGGGAGCTGTTTTTT
CDR3aa: CASGWETNTGELFF
j_gene: TRBJ2-2
v_gene: TRBV6-6
d_gene: -
abundance: once

CDR3nt: TGTGCCAGCAGCGTAGGGATCGGACAGGGACTCTATGGCTACACCTTC
CDR3aa: CASSVGIGQGLYGYTF
j_gene: TRBJ1-2
v_gene: TRBV9
d_gene: TRBD1
abundance: -

CDR3nt: TGTGCCAGCAGTGAATCTAGCGGGAGTATCTTTAATGAGCAGTTCTTC
CDR3aa: CASSESSGSIFNEQFF
j_gene: TRBJ2-1
v_gene: TRBV2
d_gene: TRBD2
abundance: -

CDR3nt: TGTGCCAGCAGCTTGCAGACTATCTGGTGGGGAAATGAGCAGTTCTTC
CDR3aa: CASSLQTIWWGNEQFF
j_gene: TRBJ2-1
v_gene: TRBV5-6
d_gene: -
abundance: -